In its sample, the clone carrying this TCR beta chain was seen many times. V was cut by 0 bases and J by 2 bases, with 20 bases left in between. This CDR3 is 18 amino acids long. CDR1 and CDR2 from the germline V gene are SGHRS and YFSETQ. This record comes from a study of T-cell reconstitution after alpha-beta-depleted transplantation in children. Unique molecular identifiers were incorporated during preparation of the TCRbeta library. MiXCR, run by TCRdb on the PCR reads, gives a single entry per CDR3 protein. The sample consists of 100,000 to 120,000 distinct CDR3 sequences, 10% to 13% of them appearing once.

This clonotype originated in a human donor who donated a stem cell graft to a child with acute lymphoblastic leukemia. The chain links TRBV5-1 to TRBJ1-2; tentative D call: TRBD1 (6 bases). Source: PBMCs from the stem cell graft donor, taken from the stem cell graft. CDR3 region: CASSLASQGRGNNYGYTF. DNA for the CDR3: TGCGCCAGCAGCTTGGCTAGCCAGGGCAGGGGAAACAACTATGGCTACACCTTC. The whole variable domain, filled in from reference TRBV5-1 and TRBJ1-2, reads KAGVTQTPRYLIKTRGQQVTLSCSPISGHRSVSWYQQTPGQGLQFLFEYFSETQRNKGNFPGRFSGRQFSNSRSEMNVSTLELGDSALYLCASSLASQGRGNNYGYTFGSGTRLTVV.